A single sample is the source of the 18 T cell receptor beta chains below, sequenced in a study of cytomegalovirus exposure and HLA in healthy donors. Amplification used 60 Vbeta primers and 13 Jbeta primers. Data came from immunoSEQ multiplex PCR; TCRdb stores just in-frame clones and leaves some out. Seen here are approximately 81,000 clones, around 84% observed once, and the top ten hold about 2.4%. Input material: PBMCs. These receptors all stem from a woman in her forties or fifties in good health and CMV-seronegative.

The V and J genes are TRBV10-3 and TRBJ2-2; TRBD1 matches at 12 bases. Germline assignment: CDR1 ENHRY and CDR2 SYGVKD. Trimming took 7 bases from V and 7 from J; bases not matched to a gene: 7. The CDR3 loop spans 15 amino acids. The CDR3 DNA reads as TGTGCCATCACCCGGGACAGGGGGCAAAACGGGGAGCTGTTTTTT. Its translation is CAITRDRGQNGELFF.

The V call is TRBV19, the J call TRBJ2-3; 10 bases agree with TRBD2. Looked up from germline, CDR1 is LNHDA and CDR2 is SQIVND (reference sequence). This CDR3 spans 15 amino acids. The J segment lost 0 bases and the V segment lost 6 bases, leaving 3 bases of the junction unmatched. The CDR3 sequence: CASRTLAGSTDTQYF. The DNA of the CDR3 is TGTGCCAGTAGAACACTAGCGGGGAGCACAGATACGCAGTATTTT. Combining the CDR3 with reference TRBV19 and TRBJ2-3 gives the whole variable domain DGGITQSPKYLFRKEGQNVTLSCEQNLNHDAMYWYRQDPGQGLRLIYYSQIVNDFQKGDIAEGYSVSREKKESFPLTVTSAQKNPTAFYLCASRTLAGSTDTQYFGPGTRLTVL.

V and J are TRBV15 and TRBJ1-2, with D possibly matching TRBD1 (5 bases). The germline V and J ends were trimmed by 1 base and 8 bases, with 11 bases remaining between them. CDR1 is LNHNV, CDR2 YYDKDF, per germline (reference sequence). The CDR3 spans 13 residues. This chain's CDR3 is CATSRARQPGYTF. The CDR3 DNA sequence: TGTGCCACCAGCAGAGCCCGACAGCCGGGCTACACCTTC. Filled out from reference TRBV15 and TRBJ1-2, the complete variable domain reads DAMVIQNPRYQVTQFGKPVTLSCSQTLNHNVMYWYQQKSSQAPKLLFHYYDKDFNNEADTPDNFQSRRPNTSFCFLDIRSPGLGDTAMYLCATSRARQPGYTFGSGTRLTVV.

This clone turned up a few times. The rearrangement uses TRBV7-8 and TRBJ2-1, with TRBD2 matching 9 bases. Germline loops: CDR1 SGHVS, CDR2 FQNEAQ. J was trimmed by 4 bases and V by 5 bases; bases with no gene match: 6. The CDR3 loop spans 15 amino acids. CDR3 DNA sequence: TGTGCCAGCAGCCTTAGCGGGAGTGGTTACAATGAGCAGTTCTTC. This sequence encodes CASSLSGSGYNEQFF.

The rearrangement joins TRBV25-1 to TRBJ1-1; possible D gene TRBD1, 5 bases. CDR1 is MGHDK and CDR2 is SYGVNS in the germline V gene. CDR3 length: 15 amino acids. V lost 4 bases and J lost 6, with 18 bases in between. The CDR3 region is CASSGLGLRVAEAFF. The CDR3 DNA follows: TGTGCCAGCAGTGGACTAGGCCTCAGGGTGGCTGAAGCTTTCTTT.

The chain recombines TRBV28 with TRBJ2-1; 13 bases match TRBD2. CDR1 MDHEN and CDR2 SYDVKM come from the germline V gene. The ends lost 6 bases at V and 4 bases at J; junction bases unmatched: 6. The CDR3 is 16 amino acids. The CDR3 DNA reads as TGTGCCAGCAGCCTGGGACTAGCGGGAAAATACAATGAGCAGTTCTTC. Residues: CASSLGLAGKYNEQFF.

This clone was observed a few times. V gene TRBV18 combines with J gene TRBJ1-3; D possibly corresponds to TRBD1 (6 bases). Trimming shortened V by 6 bases and J by 3 bases, and 24 bases separated the two germline ends. Germline CDR1 reads KGHSH; CDR2 reads LQKENI. CDR3 length equals 18 residues. The CDR3 spells CASSRAGAPSFNGNTIYF. The CDR3 DNA is TGTGCCAGCTCCCGAGCAGGGGCTCCCTCATTTAATGGAAACACCATATATTTT.

The chain joins TRBV5-6 to TRBJ2-7; TRBD1 matches at 7 bases. The CDR3 consists of 13 residues. Germline CDR1 and CDR2: SGHDT and YYEEEE. The V segment lost 4 bases and the J segment 5 bases; nucleotides outside the gene matches: 6. CDR3 bases: TGTGCCAGCAGCCATGACAGGGTCGACGAGCAGTACGTC. Protein product: CASSHDRVDEQYV.

In DNA, the CDR3 is TGTGCCAGCAGCCAAGTCGAACAGGGGGGAAATTCACCCCTCCACTTT. Its protein is CASSQVEQGGNSPLHF. The J gene is TRBJ1-6, the V gene TRBV4-2; 8 nucleotides align to TRBD1. The V segment lost 1 base and the J segment 7 bases; nucleotides outside the gene matches: 6. The germline gives CDR1 LGHNA, CDR2 YNFKEQ. This CDR3 has 16 amino acids.

The chain links TRBV19 to TRBJ2-3; 7 nucleotides agree with TRBD2. The trim removed 4 bases at V and 0 bases at J, leaving 7 bases unmatched. The CDR3 contains 16 residues. Germline V gives CDR1 LNHDA, CDR2 SQIVND (reference sequence). CDR3 nucleotides: TGTGCCAGTAGTACTCCTAGCGGTCCTAGCACAGATACGCAGTATTTT. Amino acids: CASSTPSGPSTDTQYF.

This chain uses TRBV29-1 with TRBJ1-5; D possibly corresponds to TRBD1 (6 bases). The CDR3 has 17 amino acids. The germline CDR1 and CDR2 sequences are SQVTM and ANQGSEA. Trimming took 4 bases from V and 1 from J, leaving 20 bases between them. CDR3 residues: CSVGPKQGRTSNQPQHF. The CDR3 DNA is TGCAGCGTTGGTCCAAAACAGGGCCGGACGAGCAATCAGCCCCAGCATTTT.

There are a few counts of this clone. This rearrangement joins TRBV7-9 to TRBJ2-1; 14 bases line up with TRBD2. The CDR3 extends over 17 amino acids. CDR1 and CDR2 from the germline V gene are SEHNR and FQNEAQ (reference sequence). The junction had 3 bases not matched to a gene; V was cut back by 1 base and J by 4 bases. CDR3 residues: CASSLGTSGGQYNEQFF. In nucleotides, the CDR3 is TGTGCCAGCAGCTTAGGGACTAGCGGGGGGCAGTACAATGAGCAGTTCTTC.

The rearrangement links TRBV19 to TRBJ2-7, with TRBD2 matching 7 bases. The CDR3 extends over 13 amino acids. Germline CDR1 is LNHDA and CDR2 is SQIVND (reference sequence). V lost 8 bases to trimming and J lost 4 bases; unmatched junction nucleotides: 8. In DNA form, the CDR3 reads TGTGCCAGTTCACCGGGACTAACTTACGAGCAGTACTTC. Protein: CASSPGLTYEQYF.

The chain employs TRBV9 and TRBJ1-1, with 7 positions matching TRBD1. Trimming took 4 bases from V and 7 from J; bases not matched to a gene: 10. Germline V gene sequence: CDR1 SGDLS, CDR2 YYNGEE. The CDR3 contains 14 residues. CDR3 bases: TGTGCCAGCAGCCCCGGGACAGAGAACTTTGAAGCTTTCTTT. It translates to CASSPGTENFEAFF.

V is TRBV15 and J is TRBJ2-1; TRBD1 matches at 10 bases. V dropped 5 bases and J dropped 9; count of bases not matched to a gene: 10. The CDR3 extends over 15 amino acids. Germline assignment: CDR1 LNHNV and CDR2 YYDKDF (reference sequence). CDR3 DNA: TGTGCCACCAGCTCTCGACAGGGGGCATTGGTTGAGCAGTTCTTC. Translating it yields CATSSRQGALVEQFF.

This chain connects TRBV2 to TRBJ2-4, with TRBD2 as a possible D gene (5 bases). Germline V gene sequence: CDR1 SNHLY, CDR2 FYNNEI. The CDR3 is 15 amino acids. Deletions cut 3 bases from V and 1 base from J, with 10 bases between. DNA for the CDR3: TGTGCCAGCAGTGATTGGGGAGATGCCAAAAACATTCAGTACTTC. It is translated as CASSDWGDAKNIQYF.

V usage is TRBV19 and J usage is TRBJ2-3; D possibly corresponds to TRBD2 (5 bases). Germline V gene sequence: CDR1 LNHDA, CDR2 SQIVND (reference sequence). The CDR3 extends over 13 amino acids. The V end lost 5 bases, the J end lost 1 base, and 7 bases lay between the germline ends. The CDR3 nucleotides are TGTGCCAGTAGTTACGGGGGCACAGATACGCAGTATTTT. Translating gives CASSYGGTDTQYF.

V usage is TRBV27 and J usage is TRBJ2-1, with 7 bases matching TRBD2. CDR3 size: 14 residues. Germline V gives CDR1 MNHEY, CDR2 SMNVEV (reference sequence). V shed 4 bases, J shed 4 bases, and the junction held 4 bases outside the gene matches. CDR3 protein: CASSSSGPYNEQFF. CDR3 nucleotide sequence: TGTGCCAGCAGTTCTAGCGGACCTTACAATGAGCAGTTCTTC.